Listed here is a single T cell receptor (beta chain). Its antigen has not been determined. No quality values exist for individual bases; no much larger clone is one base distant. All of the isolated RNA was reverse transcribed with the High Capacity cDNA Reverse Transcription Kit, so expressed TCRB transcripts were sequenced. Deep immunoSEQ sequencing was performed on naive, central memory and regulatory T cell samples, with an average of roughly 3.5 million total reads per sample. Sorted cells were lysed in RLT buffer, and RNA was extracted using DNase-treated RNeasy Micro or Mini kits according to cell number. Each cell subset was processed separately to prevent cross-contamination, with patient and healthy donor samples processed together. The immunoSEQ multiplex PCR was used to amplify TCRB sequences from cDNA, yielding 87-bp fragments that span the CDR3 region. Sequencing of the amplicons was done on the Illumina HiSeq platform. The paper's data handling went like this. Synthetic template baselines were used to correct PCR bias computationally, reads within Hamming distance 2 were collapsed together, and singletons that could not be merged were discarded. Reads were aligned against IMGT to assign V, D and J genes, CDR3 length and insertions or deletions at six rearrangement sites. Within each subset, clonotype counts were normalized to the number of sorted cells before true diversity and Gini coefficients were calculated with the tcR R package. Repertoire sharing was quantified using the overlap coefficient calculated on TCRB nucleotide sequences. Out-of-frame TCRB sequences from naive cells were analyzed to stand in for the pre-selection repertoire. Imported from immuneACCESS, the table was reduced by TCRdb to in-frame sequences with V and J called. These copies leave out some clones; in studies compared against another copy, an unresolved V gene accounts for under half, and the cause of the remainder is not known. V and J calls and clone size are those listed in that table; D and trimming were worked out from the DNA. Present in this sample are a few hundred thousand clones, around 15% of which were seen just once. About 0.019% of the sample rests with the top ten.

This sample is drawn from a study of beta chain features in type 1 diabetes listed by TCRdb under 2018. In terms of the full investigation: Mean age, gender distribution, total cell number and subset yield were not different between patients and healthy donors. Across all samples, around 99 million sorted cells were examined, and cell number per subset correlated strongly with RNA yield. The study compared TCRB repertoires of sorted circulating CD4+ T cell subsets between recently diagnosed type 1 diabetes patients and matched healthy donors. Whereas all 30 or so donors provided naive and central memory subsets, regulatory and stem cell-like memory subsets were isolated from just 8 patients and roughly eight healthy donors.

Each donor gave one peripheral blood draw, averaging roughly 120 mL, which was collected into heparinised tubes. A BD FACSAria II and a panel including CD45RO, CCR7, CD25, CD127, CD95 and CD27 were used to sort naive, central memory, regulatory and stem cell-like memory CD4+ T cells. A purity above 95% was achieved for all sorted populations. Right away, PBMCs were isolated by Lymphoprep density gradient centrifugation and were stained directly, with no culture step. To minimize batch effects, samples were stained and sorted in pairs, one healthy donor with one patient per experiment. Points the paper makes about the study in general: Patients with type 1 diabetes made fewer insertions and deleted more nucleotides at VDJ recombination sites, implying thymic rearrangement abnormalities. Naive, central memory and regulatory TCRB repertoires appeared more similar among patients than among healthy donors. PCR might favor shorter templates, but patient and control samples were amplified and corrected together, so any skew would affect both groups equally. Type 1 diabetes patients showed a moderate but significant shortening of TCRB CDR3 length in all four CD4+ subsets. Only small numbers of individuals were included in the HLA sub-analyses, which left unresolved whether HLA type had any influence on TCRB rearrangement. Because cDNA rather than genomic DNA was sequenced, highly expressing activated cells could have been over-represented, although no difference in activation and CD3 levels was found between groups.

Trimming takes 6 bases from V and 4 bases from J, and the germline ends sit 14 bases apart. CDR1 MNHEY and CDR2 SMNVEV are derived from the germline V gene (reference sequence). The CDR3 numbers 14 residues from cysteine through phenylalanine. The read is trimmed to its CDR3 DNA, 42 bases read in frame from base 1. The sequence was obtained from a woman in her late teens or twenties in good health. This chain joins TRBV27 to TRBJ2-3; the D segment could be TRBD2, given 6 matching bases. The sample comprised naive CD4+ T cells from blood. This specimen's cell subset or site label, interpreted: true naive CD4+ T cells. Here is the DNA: TGTGCCAGCAGCCTAGGGCTAGCGTCAGATACGCAGTATTTT. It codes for CASSLGLASDTQYF.